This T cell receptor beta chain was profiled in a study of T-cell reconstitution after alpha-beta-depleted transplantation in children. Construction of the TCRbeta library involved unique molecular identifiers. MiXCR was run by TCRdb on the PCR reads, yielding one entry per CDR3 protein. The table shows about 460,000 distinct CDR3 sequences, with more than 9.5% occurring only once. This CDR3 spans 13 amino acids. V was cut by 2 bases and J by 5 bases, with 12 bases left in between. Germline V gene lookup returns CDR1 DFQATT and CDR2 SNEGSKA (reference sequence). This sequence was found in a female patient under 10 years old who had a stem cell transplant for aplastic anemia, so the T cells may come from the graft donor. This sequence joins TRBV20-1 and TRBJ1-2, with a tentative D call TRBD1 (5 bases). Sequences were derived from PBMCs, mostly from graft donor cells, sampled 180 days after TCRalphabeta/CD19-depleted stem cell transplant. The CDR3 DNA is TGCAGTGCTAGAAGTGGGGCAGAGTATGGCTACACCTTC. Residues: CSARSGAEYGYTF.